Reported below is one TCR beta chain. The sample comes from a study of human T cells and chemical hapten exposure. Overall study context: The use of 2% DPC on approximately 2 cm by approximately 2 cm of upper inner arm skin constituted sensitization.

The time point is: pre-sensitization, week 0. As to treatment: therapeutic diphenylcyclopropenone sensitization with weekly scalp DPC. Germline lookup yields CDR1 SGHNT and CDR2 YYREEE (reference sequence). Trimming cost V 4 bases and J 5 bases, with 12 bases left between them. There are 13 residues in the CDR3. Via MiXCR, TCRdb re-called the RACE reads, giving one row per CDR3 protein. Among 95,000 to 150,000 distinct CDR3 sequences listed, about 13% were seen once. This specimen consisted of whole blood, obtained in connection with sensitization to the hapten diphenylcyclopropenone (DPC). This TCR derives from a young woman with alopecia areata. Some clones in this sample may be carry-over from other donors' samples. The rearrangement joins TRBV5-4 to TRBJ2-5; D is perhaps TRBD1 or TRBD2 (5 bases each). CDR3 region: CASSKGSIETQYF. In DNA, the CDR3 is TGTGCCAGCAGCAAGGGGAGTATCGAGACCCAGTACTTC.